Below, one T cell receptor (beta chain) is given with its context. Participant ages covered roughly 18 to 89 years across some 25 US areas. Clinical history reported by participants formed the basis on which cohorts were assigned. These data are taken from a study of blood T cell repertoires in COVID-19. Study-level background: Sample material is recorded as cDNA or gDNA derived from T cells, B-cell-depleted T cells, or PBMCs.

Methods used by the authors: Quantification of nucleated cells was approximated via reference gene primer amplification. The data were produced by immunoSEQ multiplex PCR, yet TCRdb's version contains in-frame clones alone and is incomplete. The DNA gave D and trimming, while V, J and clone size come from that table. The table lists roughly 230,000 clones, about 86% of them singletons. The CDR3 has 14 amino acids. Germline V gene data show CDR1 as SGDLS and CDR2 as YYNGEE. V lost 4 bases and J lost 4, with 12 bases in between. Specimen: PBMCs or T cells enriched from blood (not recorded which). V and J are TRBV9 and TRBJ1-3; D might be TRBD1 (5 bases). This receptor was identified in a man in his forties or fifties who had recovered from COVID-19. The DNA for the CDR3 is TGTGCCAGCAGCCCCGGGCAGGGCGGAAACACCATATATTTT. Translated, it gives CASSPGQGGNTIYF.